This T cell receptor beta chain derives from a study of blood T cell repertoires in COVID-19 (dated by TCRdb to between 2020 and 2021). As for the study more broadly: Collaborator samples came from the United States, Italy and Spain and covered acute and convalescent phases of COVID-19. The samples were drawn from the first 160 participants of the ongoing ImmuneRACE study and from 1,200 or so subjects provided by 6 global collaborators. A freely available public database, intended as a resource for researchers studying the immune response to SARS-CoV-2, is where the repertoires were released. The dataset comprised deeply sampled blood TCRbeta repertoires from subjects exposed to, actively infected with, or recovered from COVID-19. Where available, HLA class I and class II types were obtained from metadata supplied by the sample provider rather than from assay-based typing. The material from the prospective study consisted of cDNA or gDNA derived from T cells, B-cell-depleted T cells, or PBMCs. A de-identified subject ID, COVID-19 status, age in years and sex were almost always included in the sample metadata.

Participants in the prospective study were enrolled through a virtual design, were aged roughly 18 to 100 years, and lived in 20 to 30 United States geographic areas. To assign participants to cohorts, the prospective study relied on clinical history that participants themselves reported in a screening survey and a study questionnaire. Recovered participants in ImmuneRACE Cohort 3 were defined by two consecutive negative NP/OP PCR tests, clearance by a healthcare professional, or resolution of symptoms. In the prospective study, mobile phlebotomists collected whole blood, serum and a nasopharyngeal or oropharyngeal swab from each participant. Participants in the prospective study had the option to provide additional blood draws and questionnaires over a roughly two-month period. Prospective study blood samples were shipped either frozen or at room temperature before DNA extraction. In the case of this clone: Its cognate antigen has yet to be identified. No base-level quality is on record; no much larger clone is a single base apart.

Points the paper makes about the study in general: The amount of clinical and demographic metadata varied by source and participant and was provided uncurated.

The immunoSEQ Assay, a bias-controlled multiplex PCR, was used to amplify TCRbeta CDR3 regions from genomic DNA. In the original analysis: Nucleated cell counts per sample were estimated from amplification of reference gene primers within the assay. Sequence reads were collapsed and filtered to measure the absolute abundance of every unique TCRbeta CDR3 rearrangement. Productive Simpson clonality was computed per sample as the square root of Simpson's diversity index over productive rearrangements. Drawn from immuneACCESS, this table holds only the in-frame rearrangements with V and J called that TCRdb kept. Clones are partly lost; checked studies trace under half to an unresolved V gene and leave the rest unexplained. V and J calls and clone size come straight from that table; D and trimming were deduced from the DNA. The sample contains fewer than 350,000 clones, 89% of them found a single time. The top ten hold 5% to 5.5% of the sample.

The germline V gene provides CDR1 SGHAT and CDR2 FQNNGV. V trim: 4 bases; J trim: 3 bases; unmatched bases: 6. Measured from the cysteine to the phenylalanine, the CDR3 is 14 residues long. Only the CDR3 DNA is retained, 42 bases long and in frame from the first base. The clonotype originates from a man aged 60 to 69 who had recovered from COVID-19. The chain was built from TRBV11-2 and TRBJ2-7; the central 7 bases match TRBD1. Specimen: PBMCs or T cells enriched from blood (not recorded which). Here the CDR3 is given as CASSSSRDSYEQYF. In nucleotide form, the sequence is TGTGCCAGCAGCTCGTCCCGGGACAGCTACGAGCAGTACTTC.